This T cell receptor beta chain was identified during a study of cytomegalovirus exposure and HLA in healthy donors. General study points: A previous analysis found most TCR beta V segments productive roughly 87% or roughly 30% of the time. Within the data, a cluster of highly shared sequence variants was likely a sequencing artifact.

Primers: 60 Vbeta forward and 13 Jbeta reverse. Produced via immunoSEQ multiplex PCR; TCRdb's table is partial and in-frame only. The data contain roughly 100,000 clones, 70% to 80% of them singletons. Points on this clone: The antigen is undetermined.

Samples came from healthy bone marrow donors. The sequenced sample consisted of PBMCs. The sequence derives from a female donor in good health and CMV-seropositive.

The CDR3 loop is CASSLLGGSTDTQYF. DNA for the CDR3: TGTGCCAGCAGCTTATTGGGGGGATCCACAGATACGCAGTATTTT. The chain employs TRBV7-2 and TRBJ2-3; D may be TRBD2 (6 bases). Germline V lookup: CDR1 SGHTA, CDR2 FQGNSA. V was cut by 2 bases and J by 2 bases, with 11 bases left in between. This CDR3 has 15 amino acids. Looking up the rest from reference TRBV7-2 and TRBJ2-3 gives the full variable domain: GAGVSQSPSNKVTEKGKDVELRCDPISGHTALYWYRQSLGQGLEFLIYFQGNSAPDKSGLPSDRFSAERTGGSVSTLTIQRTQQEDSAVYLCASSLLGGSTDTQYFGPGTRLTVL.